These T cell receptor beta chains were read from a single sample in a study of OX40 agonist ivuxolimab in advanced cancers. Assay used: immunoSEQ multiplex PCR; TCRdb lists only in-frame clones, some missing. The sample gives over 20,000 clones, about 86% of which show up once; approximately 23% is in the top ten. The source material was CD4+ or CD8+ T cells sorted from blood, sampled in a trial of the OX40 agonist ivuxolimab. Receptors originate from an adult with an advanced solid tumor such as melanoma, head and neck, liver or kidney cancer. The CDR3 runs from the conserved cysteine through the conserved F or W. Each record gives: CDR3 protein, CDR3 DNA, V gene, D gene, J gene, clone size. The D gene is left open where the match is weak. Some rows have no size entry. The others give once, few or many, or a class for an expanded clone.

CDR3: CASSQDGLAGYNEQFF
DNA: TGTGCCAGCAGCCAAGATGGACTAGCGGGCTACAATGAGCAGTTCTTC
V: TRBV4-2
D: TRBD2
J: TRBJ2-1
size: NA

CDR3: CASSLVNYNEQFF
DNA: TGTGCCAGCAGCTTAGTTAACTACAATGAGCAGTTCTTC
V: TRBV7-9
D: NA
J: TRBJ2-1
size: once

CDR3: CASSNRDRGPFEQYF
DNA: TGTGCCAGTAGTAACCGGGACAGGGGCCCGTTCGAGCAGTACTTC
V: TRBV19
D: TRBD1
J: TRBJ2-7
size: once

CDR3: CASSLRVSGESYNEQFF
DNA: TGTGCCAGCAGCTTAAGGGTTAGCGGCGAATCCTACAATGAGCAGTTCTTC
V: TRBV7-8
D: NA
J: TRBJ2-1
size: NA

CDR3: CASSSAGTGNIAETQYF
DNA: TGTGCCAGCAGCTCGGCCGGGACAGGGAATATTGCGGAGACCCAGTACTTC
V: TRBV9
D: TRBD1
J: TRBJ2-5
size: NA

CDR3: CASSGQGYEQYF
DNA: TGTGCCAGCAGCGGACAGGGGTACGAGCAGTACTTC
V: TRBV6-5
D: TRBD1
J: TRBJ2-7
size: NA

CDR3: CASSLWAGDLYGYTF
DNA: TGTGCCAGCAGCTTATGGGCAGGCGACCTCTATGGCTACACCTTC
V: TRBV7-2
D: NA
J: TRBJ1-2
size: NA

CDR3: CASSFNEKLFF
DNA: TGTGCCAGCAGTTTTAATGAAAAACTGTTTTTT
V: TRBV28
D: NA
J: TRBJ1-4
size: NA

CDR3: CASSLGGTNTEAFF
DNA: TGTGCCAGCAGCTTGGGTGGGACTAACACTGAAGCTTTCTTT
V: TRBV5-6
D: NA
J: TRBJ1-1
size: NA

CDR3: CASSLAREWGNEQFF
DNA: TGTGCCAGCAGCTTAGCGAGGGAGTGGGGCAATGAGCAGTTCTTC
V: TRBV11-1
D: NA
J: TRBJ2-1
size: NA

CDR3: CASSEYSGNEQFF
DNA: TGTGCCAGCAGTGAATACTCTGGTAATGAGCAGTTCTTC
V: TRBV25-1
D: NA
J: TRBJ2-1
size: NA

CDR3: CASSLAGIPYEQYF
DNA: TGTGCCAGCAGCTTGGCAGGGATCCCCTACGAGCAGTACTTC
V: TRBV11-2
D: NA
J: TRBJ2-7
size: NA

CDR3: CASSLSVGLAGGYEQYF
DNA: TGTGCCAGCAGCTTGTCGGTCGGACTAGCGGGAGGTTACGAGCAGTACTTC
V: TRBV5-5
D: TRBD2
J: TRBJ2-7
size: NA

CDR3: CASSILAGGEETQYF
DNA: TGTGCCAGCAGCATCCTAGCGGGAGGTGAAGAGACCCAGTACTTC
V: TRBV7-9
D: TRBD2
J: TRBJ2-5
size: NA

CDR3: CASSLIPDGVYEQYF
DNA: TGTGCCAGCAGCTTAATCCCCGATGGTGTCTACGAGCAGTACTTC
V: TRBV7-6
D: NA
J: TRBJ2-7
size: few

CDR3: CASSIGTGLSYEQYF
DNA: TGTGCCAGTAGTATTGGTACAGGGCTATCCTACGAGCAGTACTTC
V: TRBV19
D: NA
J: TRBJ2-7
size: NA

CDR3: CASSQLAGAGEQYF
DNA: TGTGCCAGCAGCCAACTAGCGGGAGCGGGCGAGCAGTACTTC
V: TRBV7-9
D: TRBD2
J: TRBJ2-7
size: NA

CDR3: CASSYRDSNEKLFF
DNA: TGTGCCAGCAGTTACCGGGACAGTAATGAAAAACTGTTTTTT
V: TRBV6-5
D: TRBD1
J: TRBJ1-4
size: NA

CDR3: CAWSVRYNYGYTF
DNA: TGTGCCTGGAGTGTACGATACAACTATGGCTACACCTTC
V: TRBV30
D: NA
J: TRBJ1-2
size: NA

CDR3: CAKGEGKARAFF
DNA: TGTGCCAAAGGGGAGGGGAAGGCACGCGCTTTCTTT
V: TRBV9
D: NA
J: TRBJ1-1
size: NA

CDR3: CASSLGPSSYNEQFF
DNA: TGTGCCAGCAGCTTAGGTCCGAGCTCCTACAATGAGCAGTTCTTC
V: TRBV7-3
D: NA
J: TRBJ2-1
size: NA

CDR3: CASSQRGQDQPQHF
DNA: TGTGCCAGCAGCCAGAGGGGACAGGACCAGCCCCAGCATTTT
V: TRBV14
D: TRBD1
J: TRBJ1-5
size: NA

CDR3: CAISESGADGANVLTF
DNA: TGTGCCATCAGTGAGTCGGGGGCAGATGGGGCCAACGTCCTGACTTTC
V: TRBV10-3
D: NA
J: TRBJ2-6
size: NA

CDR3: CASSLDLGDRYF
DNA: TGTGCCAGCAGCTTAGATCTCGGGGACAGATACTTC
V: TRBV7-9
D: TRBD1
J: TRBJ2-7
size: NA

CDR3: CASSLGGWAAGTYEQYF
DNA: TGCGCCAGCAGCTTGGGAGGTTGGGCGGCCGGAACCTACGAGCAGTACTTC
V: TRBV5-1
D: NA
J: TRBJ2-7
size: once

CDR3: CASKDRVFNGQFF
DNA: TGTGCCAGCAAGGACAGGGTGTTCAATGGGCAGTTCTTC
V: TRBV27
D: TRBD1
J: TRBJ2-1
size: NA

CDR3: CASSALPLVVGTDTQYF
DNA: TGTGCCAGCAGCGCCCTTCCTTTAGTGGTGGGCACAGATACGCAGTATTTT
V: TRBV9
D: NA
J: TRBJ2-3
size: NA

CDR3: CARSAPRLGTSVQETQYF
DNA: TGTGCCAGAAGCGCTCCACGGTTGGGTACCTCCGTCCAAGAGACCCAGTACTTC
V: TRBV7-5
D: NA
J: TRBJ2-5
size: NA

CDR3: CASNKLADGYNEQFF
DNA: TGTGCCAGCAACAAACTAGCGGACGGATACAATGAGCAGTTCTTC
V: TRBV6-1
D: TRBD2
J: TRBJ2-1
size: NA

CDR3: CASGENDRLDEQYF
DNA: TGCGCCAGTGGGGAAAATGACAGGCTAGACGAGCAGTACTTC
V: TRBV5-1
D: NA
J: TRBJ2-7
size: NA

CDR3: CASSEFENYYEQYF
DNA: TGTGCCAGCAGTGAATTTGAGAATTACTACGAGCAGTACTTC
V: TRBV25-1
D: NA
J: TRBJ2-7
size: NA